This T cell receptor beta chain comes out of a study of blood T cell repertoires in COVID-19. Study-level background: Acute and convalescent COVID-19 samples came from the United States, Italy and Spain.

The CDR3 extends over 12 amino acids. Trimming removed 2 bases at V and 8 bases at J, with 9 bases between. TCRdb's copy holds only in-frame clones and misses some; the assay was immunoSEQ multiplex PCR. The sample consists of about 180,000 clones, 87% of them appearing once. The chain combines TRBV12-3 or TRBV12-4 with TRBJ1-1; D ambiguous. This receptor was taken from a woman in her fifties or sixties with acute or convalescent COVID-19. Sequencing input: peripheral blood. CDR3 sequence: CASSLRPAEAFF. CDR3 in DNA: TGTGCCAGCAGTTTACGCCCAGCGGAAGCTTTCTTT.